This TCR beta chain stems from a study of a mutant IDH1 vaccine in newly diagnosed glioma. With 6 bases clipped from V and 6 bases from J, the junction kept 14 bases outside the gene matches. CDR1 is SQVTM, CDR2 ANQGSEA, per germline. This CDR3 region has 15 residues. Comment on this clone: Its antigen is unidentified.

Time point: week 35, safety follow-up. In every dose of vaccine, 300 ug of mutant IDH1 20-mer peptide was given alongside topical imiquimod. This table comes from immunoSEQ multiplex PCR, and its TCRdb copy is limited to in-frame clones, with some not included. This sample carries tens of thousands of clones, less than 90% of them seen once, and the ten largest clones take over 4%. Specimen: PBMCs, collected from a glioma patient whose treatment included an IDH1 peptide vaccine. This TCR was sampled from a young woman with glioma. The chain links TRBV29-1 to TRBJ2-1; 7 bases line up with TRBD1. Here the CDR3 DNA reads TGCAGCGTGGATGGGACAGCCCGGTCGTCCAATGAGCAGTTCTTC. As protein: CSVDGTARSSNEQFF.